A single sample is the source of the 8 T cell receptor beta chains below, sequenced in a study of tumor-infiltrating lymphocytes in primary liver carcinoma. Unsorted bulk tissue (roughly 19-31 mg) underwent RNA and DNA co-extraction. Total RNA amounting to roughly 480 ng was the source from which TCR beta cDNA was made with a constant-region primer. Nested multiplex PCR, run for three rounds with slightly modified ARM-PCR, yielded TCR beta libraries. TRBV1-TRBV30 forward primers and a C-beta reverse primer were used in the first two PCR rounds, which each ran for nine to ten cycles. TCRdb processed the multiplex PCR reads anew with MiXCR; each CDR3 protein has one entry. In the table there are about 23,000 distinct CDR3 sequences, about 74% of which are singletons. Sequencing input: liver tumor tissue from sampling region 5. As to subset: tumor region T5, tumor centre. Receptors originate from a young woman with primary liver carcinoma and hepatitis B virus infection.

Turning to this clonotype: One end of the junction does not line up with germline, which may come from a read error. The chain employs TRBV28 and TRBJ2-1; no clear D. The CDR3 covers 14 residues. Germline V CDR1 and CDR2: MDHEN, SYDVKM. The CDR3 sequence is CASRDVSSYNELFF. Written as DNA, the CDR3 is TGTGCCAGCAGGGACGTGAGCTCCTACAATGAGCTGTTCTTC.

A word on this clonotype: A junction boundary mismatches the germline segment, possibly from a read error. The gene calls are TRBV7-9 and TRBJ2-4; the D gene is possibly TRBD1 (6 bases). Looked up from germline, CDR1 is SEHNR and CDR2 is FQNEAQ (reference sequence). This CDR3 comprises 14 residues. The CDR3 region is CASSIRGPKNIQYF. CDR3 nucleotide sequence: TGCGCCAGCAGCATCAGGGGTCCCAAAAACATTCAGTACTTC.

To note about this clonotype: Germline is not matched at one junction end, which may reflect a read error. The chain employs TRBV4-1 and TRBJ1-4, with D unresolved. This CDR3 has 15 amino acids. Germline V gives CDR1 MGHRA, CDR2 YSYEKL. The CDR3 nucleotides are TGCGCCAGCAGTCAAGTGATGGGATCTGGTGAAAAACTGTTTTTT. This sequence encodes CASSQVMGSGEKLFF.

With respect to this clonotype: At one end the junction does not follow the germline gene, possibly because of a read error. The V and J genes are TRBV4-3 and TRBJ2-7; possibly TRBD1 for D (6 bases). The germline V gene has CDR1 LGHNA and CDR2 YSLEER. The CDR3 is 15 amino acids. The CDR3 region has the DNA TGCGTCATCAGCCAGCTACAGGACAGCTCCTATGAGCAGTACTTC. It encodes CVISQLQDSSYEQYF.

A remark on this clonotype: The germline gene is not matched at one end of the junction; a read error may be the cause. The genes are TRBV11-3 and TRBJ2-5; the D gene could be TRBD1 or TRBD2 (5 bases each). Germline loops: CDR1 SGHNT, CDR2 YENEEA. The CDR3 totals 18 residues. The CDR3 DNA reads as TGTGCCAGCAGCCCGGGGAATTCTAGCCAGGGTGTGCAGGAGACTCAGTACTTC. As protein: CASSPGNSSQGVQETQYF.

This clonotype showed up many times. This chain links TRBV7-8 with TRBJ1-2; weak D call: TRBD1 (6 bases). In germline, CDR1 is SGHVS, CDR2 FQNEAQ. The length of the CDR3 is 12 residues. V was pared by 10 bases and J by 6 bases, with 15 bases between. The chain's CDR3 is CATPGHFNGYTF. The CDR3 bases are TGTGCCACCCCGGGACACTTTAATGGCTACACCTTC.

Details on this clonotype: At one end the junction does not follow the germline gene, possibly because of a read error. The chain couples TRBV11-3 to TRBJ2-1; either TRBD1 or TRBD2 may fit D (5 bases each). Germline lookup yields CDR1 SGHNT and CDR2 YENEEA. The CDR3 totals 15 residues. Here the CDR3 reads CASNFGARSYNEQFF. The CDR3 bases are TGTGCAAGCAACTTCGGGGCCCGCTCCTATAATGAGCAGTTCTTC. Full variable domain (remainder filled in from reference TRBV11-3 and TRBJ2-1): EAGVVQSPRYKIIEKKQPVAFWCNPISGHNTLYWYLQNLGQGPELLIRYENEEAVDDSQLPKDRFSAERLKGVDSTLKIQPAELGDSAVYLCASNFGARSYNEQFFGPGTRLTVL.

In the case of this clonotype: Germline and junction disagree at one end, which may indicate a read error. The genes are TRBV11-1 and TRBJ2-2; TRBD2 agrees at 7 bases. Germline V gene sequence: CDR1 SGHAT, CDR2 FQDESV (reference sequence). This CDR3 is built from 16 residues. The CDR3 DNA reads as TGTGCCAACAGCAGTGTTATGGCGGGAGCGTCCGGGGAGCTGTTTTTT. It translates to CANSSVMAGASGELFF.